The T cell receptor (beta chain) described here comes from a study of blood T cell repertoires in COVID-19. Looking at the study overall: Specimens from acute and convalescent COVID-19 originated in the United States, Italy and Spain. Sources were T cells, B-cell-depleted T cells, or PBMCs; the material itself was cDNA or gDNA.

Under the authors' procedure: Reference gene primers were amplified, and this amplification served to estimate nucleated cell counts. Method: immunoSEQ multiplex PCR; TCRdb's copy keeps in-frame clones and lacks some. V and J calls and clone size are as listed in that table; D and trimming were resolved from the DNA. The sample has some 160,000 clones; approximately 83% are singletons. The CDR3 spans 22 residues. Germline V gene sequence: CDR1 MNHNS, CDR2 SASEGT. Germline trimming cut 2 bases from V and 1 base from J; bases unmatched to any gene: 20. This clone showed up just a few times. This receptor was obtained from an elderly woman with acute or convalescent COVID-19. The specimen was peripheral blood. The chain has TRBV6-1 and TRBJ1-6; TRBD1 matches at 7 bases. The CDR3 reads CASSENAEILIGGRSYNSPLHF. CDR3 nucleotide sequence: TGTGCCAGCAGTGAAAATGCAGAAATCTTGATAGGGGGCAGATCCTATAATTCACCCCTCCACTTT.